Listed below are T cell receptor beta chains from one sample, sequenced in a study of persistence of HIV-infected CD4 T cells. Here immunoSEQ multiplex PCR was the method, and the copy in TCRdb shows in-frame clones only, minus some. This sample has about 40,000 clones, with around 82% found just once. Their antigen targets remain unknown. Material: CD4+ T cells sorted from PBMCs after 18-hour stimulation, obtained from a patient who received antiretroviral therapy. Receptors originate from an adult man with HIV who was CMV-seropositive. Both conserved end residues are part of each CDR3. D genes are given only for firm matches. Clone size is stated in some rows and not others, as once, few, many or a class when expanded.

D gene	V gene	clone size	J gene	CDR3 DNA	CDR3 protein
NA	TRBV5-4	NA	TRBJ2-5	TGTGCCAGCAGCTCCAGGGGCCTGGAGACCCAGTACTTC	CASSSRGLETQYF
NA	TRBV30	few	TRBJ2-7	TGTGCCTGGAAGGGTGCGCAGGGACTCTACGAGCAGTACTTC	CAWKGAQGLYEQYF
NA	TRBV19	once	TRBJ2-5	TGTGCCAGTAGCCGGGGGCTTAGGGAGACCCAGTACTTC	CASSRGLRETQYF
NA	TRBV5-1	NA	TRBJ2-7	TGCGCCAGCAGCCGGGTGGGAGACGAGCAGTACTTC	CASSRVGDEQYF
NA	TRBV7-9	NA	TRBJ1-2	TGTGCCAGCAGCCCAGCCACAGCTAACTATGGCTACACCTTC	CASSPATANYGYTF
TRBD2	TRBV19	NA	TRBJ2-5	TGTGCCAGTATGGGCGGGGGAGAGACCCAGTACTTC	CASMGGGETQYF
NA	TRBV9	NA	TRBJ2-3	TGTGCCAGCAGCCCCGTTAGCGGCACAGATACGCAGTATTTT	CASSPVSGTDTQYF
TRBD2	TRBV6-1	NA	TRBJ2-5	TGTGCCAGCAGTAAAGGGACTAGCGGGGAGTTAGGGACCCAGTACTTC	CASSKGTSGELGTQYF
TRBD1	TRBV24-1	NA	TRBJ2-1	TGTGCCACCAGTGAAACCGGGACAGGGAATATCAATGAGCAGTTCTTC	CATSETGTGNINEQFF
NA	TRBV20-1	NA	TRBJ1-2	TGCAGTGCTCGCCCGGAAGGCACCTTC	CSARPEGTF
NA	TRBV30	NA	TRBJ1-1	TGTGCCTGGAGTGTAAGTACGAACACTGAAGCTTTCTTT	CAWSVSTNTEAFF
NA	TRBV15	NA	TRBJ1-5	TGTGCCACCAGCGGCTCCGGGTCGAGGAGCAATCAGCCCCAGCATTTT	CATSGSGSRSNQPQHF
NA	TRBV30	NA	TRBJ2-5	TGTGCCTGGATGAGGGAGACCCAGTACTTC	CAWMRETQYF
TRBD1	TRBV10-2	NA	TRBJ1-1	TGCGCCAGCAGTTCGGGACAGATGAACACTGAAGCTTTCTTT	CASSSGQMNTEAFF
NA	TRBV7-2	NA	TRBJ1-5	TGTGCCAGCAGCTTAAGTACCGCCAGCAATCAGCCCCAGCATTTT	CASSLSTASNQPQHF
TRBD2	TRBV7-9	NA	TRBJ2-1	TGTGCCAGCAGCTTGTTGGAACTAGCGGGAGTTAATGAGCAGTTCTTC	CASSLLELAGVNEQFF
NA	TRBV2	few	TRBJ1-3	TGTGCCAGCAGTGAAGAGCCCCGCTCTGGAAACACCATATATTTT	CASSEEPRSGNTIYF
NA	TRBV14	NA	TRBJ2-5	TGTGCCAGCAGCCCTTGGGAGACGGTGGAGACCCAGTACTTC	CASSPWETVETQYF
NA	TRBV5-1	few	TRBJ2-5	TGCGCCAGCAGCTTGGGGGGGACGGACCAAGAGACCCAGTACTTC	CASSLGGTDQETQYF
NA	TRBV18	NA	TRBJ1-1	TGTGCCAGCTCCACGGACAGTTCCACTGAAGCTTTCTTT	CASSTDSSTEAFF
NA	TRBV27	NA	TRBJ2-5	TGTGCCAGCAGTTTTCGGGGGACACTATTACAAGAGACCCAGTACTTC	CASSFRGTLLQETQYF
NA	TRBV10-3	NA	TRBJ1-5	TGTGCCATCAGTGAGTCCGGTGTAGGAAAGGGAAATCAGCCCCAGCATTTT	CAISESGVGKGNQPQHF
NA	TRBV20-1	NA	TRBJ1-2	TGCAGTGCTAGTACGCAGGATAGGGGCTATGGCTACACCTTC	CSASTQDRGYGYTF
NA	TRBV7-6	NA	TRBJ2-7	TGTGCCAGCAGCCCTCGACAGGTCTCCTACGAGCAGTACTTC	CASSPRQVSYEQYF
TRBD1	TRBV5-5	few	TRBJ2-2	TGTGCCAGCAGCCCTAGACAGGGGGCCGTCACCGGGGAGCTGTTTTTT	CASSPRQGAVTGELFF
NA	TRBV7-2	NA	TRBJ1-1	TGTGCCAGCAGCCCCGGTTCCCTCCCCGGGAACACTGAAGCTTTCTTT	CASSPGSLPGNTEAFF
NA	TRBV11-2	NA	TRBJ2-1	TGTGCCAGCAGGAGGACGGCTTCTGAGCAGTTCTTC	CASRRTASEQFF
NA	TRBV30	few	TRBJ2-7	TGTGCCTGGGGAGGAAGGGGAAGGGAGCAGTACTTC	CAWGGRGREQYF
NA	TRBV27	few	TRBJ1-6	TGTGCCAGCAGTCTCGAGGGAGGGGAAAACTCACCCCTCCACTTT	CASSLEGGENSPLHF
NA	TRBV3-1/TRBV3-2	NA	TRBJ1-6	TGTGCCAGCAGCCAAGAACAAGGGTGGGATTCACCCCTCCACTTT	CASSQEQGWDSPLHF
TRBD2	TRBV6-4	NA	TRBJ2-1	TGTGCCAGCAGTGACTCCGGGACTAGCTACAATGAGCAGTTCTTC	CASSDSGTSYNEQFF
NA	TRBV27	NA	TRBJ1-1	TGTGCCAGCAGGTCGACGAGACTGAACACTGAAGCTTTCTTT	CASRSTRLNTEAFF
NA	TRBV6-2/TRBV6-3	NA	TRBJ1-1	TGTGCCAGCAGTTACTCCGATCGCACTGAAGCTTTCTTT	CASSYSDRTEAFF
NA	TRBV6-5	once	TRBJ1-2	TGTGCCGATAAGAGTAACTATGGCTACACCTTC	CADKSNYGYTF
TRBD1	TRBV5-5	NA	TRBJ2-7	TGTGCCAGCAGCTTCTTGTTCCGAACCGGGACAGGGGGGAGCGAGCAGTACTTC	CASSFLFRTGTGGSEQYF
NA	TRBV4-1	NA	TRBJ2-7	TGCGCCAGCAGCCAAGTAGCGGAACCCTACGAGCAGTACTTC	CASSQVAEPYEQYF
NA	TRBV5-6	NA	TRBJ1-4	TGTGCCAGCAGCTTTAAACGCGGGAGGGACACTAATGAAAAACTGTTTTTT	CASSFKRGRDTNEKLFF
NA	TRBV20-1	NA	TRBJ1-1	TGCAGTGAGGGGAAGACTGAAGCTTTCTTT	CSEGKTEAFF
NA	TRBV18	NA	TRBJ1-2	TGTGCCAGCTCACCCCCAGAGGACTACTATGGCTACACCTTC	CASSPPEDYYGYTF
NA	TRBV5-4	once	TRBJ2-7	TGTGCCAGCAGCTTGCCTCGAGCAGGCGGATACTACGAGCAGTACTTC	CASSLPRAGGYYEQYF
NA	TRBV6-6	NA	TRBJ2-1	TGTGCCAGCAGTATGGGGTTGGGTGGACTTTACAATGAGCAGTTCTTC	CASSMGLGGLYNEQFF